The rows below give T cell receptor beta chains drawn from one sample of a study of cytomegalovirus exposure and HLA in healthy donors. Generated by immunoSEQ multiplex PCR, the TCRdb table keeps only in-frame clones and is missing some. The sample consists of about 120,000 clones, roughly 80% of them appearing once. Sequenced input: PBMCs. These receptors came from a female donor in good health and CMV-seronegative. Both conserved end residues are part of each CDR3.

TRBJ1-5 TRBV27 CASRPPGGGGQPQHF
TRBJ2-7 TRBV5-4 CASSPGTSGGKYEQYF
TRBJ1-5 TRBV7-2 CASRQGVHQPQHF
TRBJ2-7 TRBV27 CASSPRSGDRYEQYF
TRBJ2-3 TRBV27 CASRTTLAGGLGDTQYF
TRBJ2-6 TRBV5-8 CASSLQGLSSGANVLTF
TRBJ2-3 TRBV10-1 CASSEGRGGTDTQYF
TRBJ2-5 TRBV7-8 CASSLGGIGETQYF
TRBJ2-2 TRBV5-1 CASSFGDTGELFF
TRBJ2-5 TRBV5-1 CASSFSSGGKETQYF
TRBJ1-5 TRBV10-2 CASSESARQPQHF
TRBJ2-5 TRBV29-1 CSVGYFGQERGETQYF
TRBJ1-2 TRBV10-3 CATPGRGAAEGYTF
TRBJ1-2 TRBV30 CAWRSGANYGYTF
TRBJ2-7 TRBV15 CATSRDITGGTYEQYF
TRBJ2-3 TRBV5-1 CASSLSRQGGVADTQYF
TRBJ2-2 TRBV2 CASTTDRARQELFF
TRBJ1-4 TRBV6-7 CASSNRDELFF
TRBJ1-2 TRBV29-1 CSVSPYRANYGYTF
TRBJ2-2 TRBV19 CASSPDDRAQTGELFF
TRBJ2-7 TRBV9 CASSSRGTSLEQYF
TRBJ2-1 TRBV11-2 CASSPPNNEQFF
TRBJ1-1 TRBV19 CASSVRGAEAFF
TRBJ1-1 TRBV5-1 CASSLDGVNTEAFF
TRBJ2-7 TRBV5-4 CASSASGGPDEQYF
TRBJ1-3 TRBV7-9 CASSSQRVSGNTIYF
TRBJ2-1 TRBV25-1 CASSEFRGYNEQFF
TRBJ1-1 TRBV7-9 CASSPVRGNTEAFF
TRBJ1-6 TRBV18 CASSPRQRNNSPLHF
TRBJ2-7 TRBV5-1 CASSFSGTGGSEQYF
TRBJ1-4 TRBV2 CASSDYFWDTIF
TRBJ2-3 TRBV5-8 CASSLGGTASTDTQYF
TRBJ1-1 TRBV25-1 CATRTGLMPEAFF
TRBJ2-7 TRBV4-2 CASSQDLSGGIYEQYF
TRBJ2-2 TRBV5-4 CASRDLAGDPGELFF
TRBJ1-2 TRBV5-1 CASSLSANYGYTF
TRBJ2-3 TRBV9 CASSPGASGGTDTQYF
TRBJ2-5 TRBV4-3 CASSQKAGGETYF
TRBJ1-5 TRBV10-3 CAISRDRGNQPQHF
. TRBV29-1 CSVEGAAPYEQYF
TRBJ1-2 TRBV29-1 CSDEGGGRNYGYTF
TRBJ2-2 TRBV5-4 CASGQGGNTGELFF
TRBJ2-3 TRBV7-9 CASSLRTLDTPAVREYF
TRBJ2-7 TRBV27 CASSLKFLPGQGAVKQYF
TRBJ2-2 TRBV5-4 CASTLGGTNTGELFF
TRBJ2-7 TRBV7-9 CASSLGLGTYEQYF